These 28 T cell receptor beta chains share one sample of origin, sequenced in a study of regulatory T cells in long-lasting Graves disease. The sample's time point: newly diagnosed GD, antithyroid drugs for less than 3 months. TCR sequences were obtained from RNA taken from PBMCs. Arm-PCR of CDR3 regions with iRepertoire HTBI primers generated TCR beta libraries. From the multiplex PCR reads, TCRdb called clonotypes with MiXCR, one entry per CDR3 protein. The sample shows a few hundred thousand distinct CDR3 sequences, roughly a fifth of them seen only once. The specimen comprised peripheral blood mononuclear cells (PBMCs), sampled at new diagnosis, from a patient treated with antithyroid drugs. The receptors here all came from a female donor with Graves disease.

This clonotype came up many times. The chain recombines TRBV24-1 with TRBJ1-5; 7 nucleotides line up with TRBD1. Germline CDR1 is KGHDR and CDR2 is SFDVKD. With V trimmed by 2 bases and J by 5 bases, 11 bases remained unmatched. This CDR3 has 17 amino acids. Here the CDR3 reads CATSDSQTGDADQPQHF. Written as DNA, the CDR3 is TGTGCCACCAGTGATTCGCAAACAGGGGATGCGGATCAGCCCCAGCATTTT.

This clonotype has ten or more counts. The chain employs TRBV20-1 and TRBJ1-1; a weak D match, TRBD1 (6 bases). V was clipped by 5 bases and J by 3 bases, with 16 bases between them. Germline-derived CDR1 and CDR2 are DFQATT and SNEGSKA (reference sequence). The CDR3 has 14 residues. The CDR3 reads CSARIQGPYTEAFF. CDR3 nucleotide sequence: TGCAGTGCTCGTATCCAGGGGCCTTACACTGAAGCTTTCTTT.

This clonotype was seen a handful of times. The chain links TRBV24-1 to TRBJ2-5, with a weak D call TRBD1 (6 bases). Germline V gene lookup returns CDR1 KGHDR and CDR2 SFDVKD. V shed 12 bases and J shed 0 bases, with 10 bases lying between them. The CDR3 runs to 12 residues. Written as DNA, the CDR3 is TGTGCCGTACAGGGTAACCAAGAGACCCAGTACTTC. It specifies CAVQGNQETQYF.

This clonotype was observed many times. The chain recombines TRBV20-1 with TRBJ2-5; the match to TRBD2 covers 11 bases. Germline values: CDR1 DFQATT, CDR2 SNEGSKA (reference sequence). J lost 3 bases, V lost 5 bases, and 8 bases had no gene match. The CDR3 is 15 residues long. CDR3 in amino acids: CSAHQMGLAEETQYF. CDR3 nucleotides: TGCAGTGCTCACCAGATGGGACTAGCGGAAGAGACCCAGTACTTC.

This clonotype came up many times. The chain is built from TRBV14 and TRBJ2-7; D unclear. Trimming took 0 bases from V and 3 from J, leaving 6 bases between them. The germline V gene encodes CDR1 SGHDN and CDR2 FVKESK. CDR3 length: 13 residues. The DNA for the CDR3 is TGTGCCAGCAGCCAAGAAGGAGTCTACGAGCAGTACTTC. It is translated as CASSQEGVYEQYF.

This clonotype occurred a few times. J is TRBJ1-5 and V is TRBV7-2, with D possibly being TRBD1 (5 bases). CDR1 SGHTA and CDR2 FQGNSA come from the germline V gene. V was trimmed by 5 bases and J by 7 bases, leaving 15 bases between them. The CDR3 loop spans 14 amino acids. CDR3 nucleotides: TGTGCCAGCAGCGGCCGGGCAGGGCAGCAGCCCCAGCATTTT. It specifies CASSGRAGQQPQHF.

This clonotype was picked up many times. V gene TRBV27 combines with J gene TRBJ1-1; unclear D gene. The CDR3 extends over 11 amino acids. Germline loops: CDR1 MNHEY, CDR2 SMNVEV (reference sequence). V was clipped by 4 bases and J by 5 bases, with 5 bases between them. CDR3 coding DNA: TGTGCCAGCAGTTCAAGGACTGAAGCTTTCTTT. Its protein is CASSSRTEAFF.

In this sample, this clonotype turned up many times. The chain employs TRBV7-3 and TRBJ2-3; no firm D call. The CDR3 covers 16 residues. Per the germline V gene, CDR1 is SGHTA and CDR2 is FQGTGA. Trimming cost V 7 bases and J 0 bases, with 17 bases left between them. The CDR3, as DNA: TGTGCCAGCATGGCCCTTGCGGAGTCTAGCACAGATACGCAGTATTTT. Its translation is CASMALAESSTDTQYF.

This clonotype was seen ten or more times. The chain recombines TRBV20-1 with TRBJ2-1, with 10 nucleotides matching TRBD2. CDR3 length: 15 amino acids. The V gene's germline CDR1 is DFQATT and CDR2 SNEGSKA (reference sequence). The V segment lost 3 bases and the J segment 3 bases; nucleotides outside the gene matches: 5. The CDR3 nucleotides read TGCAGTGCTAGCTCCAGCGGGGGGGTCTACAATGAGCAGTTCTTC. Protein product: CSASSSGGVYNEQFF.

As for this clonotype: This is likely a read error, given that the CDR3 carries no conserved phenylalanine or tryptophan at its end. The chain joins TRBV11-2 to TRBJ2-1; no clear D gene. The germline CDR1 and CDR2 sequences are SGHAT and FQNNGV. The CDR3 extends over 12 amino acids. CDR3 DNA sequence: TGTGCCTGCAGCTTCGAAGGGCGTGAGCAGTTCTCC. Its protein is CACSFEGREQFS.

This clonotype was seen repeatedly, ten times or more. The genes are TRBV7-9 and TRBJ1-1; D unclear. The germline CDR1 and CDR2 sequences are SEHNR and FQNEAQ (reference sequence). V was trimmed by 8 bases and J by 8 bases, leaving 3 bases between them. This CDR3 is built from 8 residues. CDR3 protein: CASPEAFF. The CDR3 DNA reads as TGTGCCAGCCCAGAAGCTTTCTTT.

V and J are TRBV4-2 and TRBJ1-6; 9 bases agree with TRBD1. This CDR3 contains 15 residues. CDR1 is LGHNA, CDR2 YNFKEQ, per germline. V lost 5 bases, J lost 11 bases, and 10 bases stayed unmatched. CDR3 sequence reads: CASSTTGQGGAPLHF. CDR3 in DNA: TGTGCCAGCAGCACTACGGGACAGGGAGGCGCACCCCTCCACTTT.

V is TRBV4-2 and J is TRBJ2-7, with 7 bases aligning to TRBD2. The junction had 8 bases not matched to a gene; V was cut back by 2 bases and J by 7 bases. CDR1 LGHNA and CDR2 YNFKEQ come from the germline V gene. The CDR3 runs to 14 residues. The CDR3 DNA reads as TGTGCCAGCAGCCAATTCGCGGGAGTGAGAGAGCAGTACTTC. Translating it yields CASSQFAGVREQYF.

As concerns this clonotype: Given a much more abundant clone one base away, this may be a read error. V is TRBV7-2 and J is TRBJ1-6; possibly TRBD1 for D (5 bases). Germline values: CDR1 SGHTA, CDR2 FQGNSA. This CDR3 has 14 amino acids. V lost 6 bases and J 4 bases, leaving 10 bases between the germline ends. The CDR3 coding sequence is TGTGCCAGCAGTGACAGAAATTATAATTCACCCCTCCACTTT. It translates to CASSDRNYNSPLHF.

There are many counts of this clonotype. The chain has TRBV10-3 and TRBJ1-5; unclear D gene. In germline, CDR1 is ENHRY, CDR2 SYGVKD. This CDR3 spans 14 amino acids. Trimming pared 2 bases from V and 2 bases from J, leaving 7 bases between. The CDR3 coding sequence is TGTGCCATCAGTGAGATGGGTGGCAATCAGCCCCAGCATTTT. It codes for CAISEMGGNQPQHF.

The CDR3 protein is CSVLLSGELFF. Here the CDR3 DNA reads TGCAGCGTTTTGTTGTCCGGGGAGCTGTTTTTT. The chain has TRBV29-1 and TRBJ2-2; D gene unclear. Germline V lookup: CDR1 SQVTM, CDR2 ANQGSEA. CDR3 size: 11 residues. V shed 5 bases and J shed 6 bases, with 7 bases lying between them.

There are many counts of this clonotype. This chain connects TRBV11-1 to TRBJ2-2; no clear D. The CDR3 runs 15 residues. V gave up 1 base and J gave up 4 bases, with 10 bases separating them. Germline V CDR1 and CDR2: SGHAT, FQDESV (reference sequence). For the CDR3, the DNA is TGTGCCAGCAGCTTAGTTGGGCGTGGCACCGGGGAGCTGTTTTTT. Translated: CASSLVGRGTGELFF.

For this clonotype: A much more abundant neighbour one base away suggests this may be a read error. The chain combines TRBV6-9 with TRBJ2-2; tentative D call: TRBD2 (5 bases). The germline V gene encodes CDR1 MNHGY and CDR2 SVAAGI. CDR3 size: 13 residues. CDR3 amino acids: CASSSASPGELVF. CDR3 nucleotides: TGTGCCAGCAGTTCAGCGAGCCCCGGGGAGCTGGTTTTT.

This clonotype was detected ten times or more. CDR3: CASSSAETGIHEQYF. CDR3 nucleotides: TGTGCCAGCAGCTCTGCCGAGACAGGGATACACGAGCAGTACTTC. The chain joins TRBV11-1 to TRBJ2-7; 7 nucleotides match TRBD1. CDR3 length equals 15 residues. V gave up 4 bases and J gave up 5 bases; unmatched junction bases: 11. Germline values: CDR1 SGHAT, CDR2 FQDESV (reference sequence).

This clonotype was counted at least ten times. The rearrangement joins TRBV24-1 to TRBJ2-2; weak D call: TRBD1 (6 bases). The V gene's germline CDR1 is KGHDR and CDR2 SFDVKD. Deletions cut 5 bases from V and 1 base from J, with 10 bases between. The CDR3 runs 15 residues. The CDR3 is CATSATGRNTGELFF. As DNA, the CDR3 is TGTGCCACCAGTGCCACAGGGAGGAACACCGGGGAGCTGTTTTTT.

This clonotype was observed at least ten times. The chain uses TRBV7-2 and TRBJ1-3; 9 bases match TRBD1. Trimming at V came to 4 bases and at J to 6 bases, leaving 4 bases not matched to a gene. In germline, CDR1 is SGHTA, CDR2 FQGNSA. There are 14 residues in the CDR3. CDR3 loop: CASSWGTGQNTIYF. The DNA for the CDR3 is TGTGCCAGCAGCTGGGGGACAGGGCAAAACACCATATATTTT.

This clonotype was observed many times. CDR3 nucleotides: TGCAGTGCTGCTGTGGGGACTACGGCAGATACGCAGTATTTT. Encoded protein: CSAAVGTTADTQYF. The rearrangement uses TRBV20-1 and TRBJ2-3; 7 nucleotides line up with TRBD2. The CDR3 is 14 residues long. The germline gives CDR1 DFQATT, CDR2 SNEGSKA (reference sequence). V lost 5 bases to trimming and J lost 4 bases; unmatched junction nucleotides: 9.

This sequence joins TRBV20-1 and TRBJ2-7, with TRBD2 identical over 8 bases. V was pared by 5 bases and J by 6 bases, with 6 bases of the junction left unmatched. The V gene's germline CDR1 is DFQATT and CDR2 SNEGSKA (reference sequence). CDR3 length equals 12 residues. The CDR3 is CSADLTSGEQYF. The CDR3, as DNA: TGCAGTGCTGACCTCACTAGCGGCGAGCAGTACTTC.

This clonotype has only a few counts. The CDR3 carries no conserved terminal phenylalanine or tryptophan, so it likely arises from a read error. This rearrangement joins TRBV6-2 or TRBV6-3 to TRBJ1-5; no reliable D call. V shed 6 bases and J shed 6 bases, with 15 bases lying between them. Germline lookup yields CDR1 MNHEY and CDR2 SVGEGT. This CDR3 is built from 14 residues. CDR3 in amino acids: CASSLPGGPQPQHL. DNA for the CDR3: TGTGCCAGCAGCCTTCCGGGAGGGCCTCAGCCCCAGCATCTT.

This clonotype was recorded many times. The chain employs TRBV7-2 and TRBJ2-5; 7 positions agree with TRBD2. The CDR3 runs 14 residues. The junction had 5 bases not matched to a gene; V was cut back by 5 bases and J by 2 bases. Per the germline V gene, CDR1 is SGHTA and CDR2 is FQGNSA. CDR3 region: CASSRRDYQETQYF. The CDR3 nucleotides read TGTGCCAGCAGCAGACGGGACTATCAAGAGACCCAGTACTTC.

The chain employs TRBV11-2 and TRBJ1-2; D gene ambiguous. This CDR3 contains 15 residues. Trimming removed 5 bases at V and 6 bases at J, with 19 bases between. Germline lookup yields CDR1 SGHAT and CDR2 FQNNGV. In nucleotides, the CDR3 is TGTGCCAGCAGCCGAGCGGCAAGCGGACGTGATGGCTACACCTTC. Translating it yields CASSRAASGRDGYTF.

This clonotype came up a few times. CDR3: CASSQVPTTLPGNTIYF. Written as DNA, the CDR3 is TGCGCCAGCAGCCAAGTTCCGACCACCCTCCCTGGAAACACCATATATTTT. The chain couples TRBV4-1 to TRBJ1-3; D remains unclear. This CDR3 is 17 amino acids long. The V gene's germline CDR1 is MGHRA and CDR2 YSYEKL. V gave up 1 base and J gave up 2 bases, with 15 bases separating them.

This clonotype was counted a few times. The genes are TRBV6-5 and TRBJ2-5, with 10 nucleotides matching TRBD2. J gave up 3 bases and V 3 bases, and 4 bases lay outside the gene matches. The germline CDR1 and CDR2 sequences are MNHEY and SVGAGI. This CDR3 comprises 15 residues. The CDR3 here is CASSYGTSGEETQYF. DNA for the CDR3: TGTGCCAGCAGTTATGGAACTAGCGGGGAAGAGACCCAGTACTTC.